A single sample gave rise to the 31 T cell receptor beta chains below, sequenced in a study of cytomegalovirus exposure and HLA in healthy donors. Profiling relied on immunoSEQ multiplex PCR, and the TCRdb table lists in-frame clones only, not all of them. This sample yields over 100,000 clones, of which just under 90% are seen a single time; around 3.1% belongs to the top ten. The material sequenced was PBMCs. These receptors all stem from a young man in good health and CMV-seronegative.

J is TRBJ2-7 and V is TRBV29-1, with 8 bases fitting TRBD1. J was trimmed by 2 bases and V by 5 bases; bases with no gene match: 8. Germline V gives CDR1 SQVTM, CDR2 ANQGSEA. There are 14 residues in the CDR3. This CDR3 is CSVRYGDRPYEQYF. The CDR3 nucleotides read TGCAGCGTTCGCTACGGGGACAGGCCCTACGAGCAGTACTTC.

The chain combines TRBV6-1 with TRBJ1-6; D not certain. Germline lookup yields CDR1 MNHNS and CDR2 SASEGT. The V end was cut by 7 bases, the J end by 3 bases, with 13 bases between. The CDR3 loop spans 15 amino acids. The CDR3 DNA sequence: TGTGCCAGCACCAGTCCCGAGCGCTATAATTCACCCCTCCACTTT. Its protein is CASTSPERYNSPLHF.

The chain joins TRBV5-4 to TRBJ2-2; D is possibly TRBD1 (5 bases). Trimming cost V 6 bases and J 8 bases, with 8 bases left between them. This CDR3 spans 11 amino acids. In germline, CDR1 is SGHNT, CDR2 YYREEE (reference sequence). CDR3 in DNA: TGTGCCAGCACCAACAGGGGGGAGCTGTTTTTT. Its translation is CASTNRGELFF.

This chain links TRBV28 with TRBJ2-7; D remains unclear. This CDR3 region has 13 residues. The germline V gene has CDR1 MDHEN and CDR2 SYDVKM. V lost 4 bases and J lost 3, with 10 bases in between. The CDR3 reads CASSSTNSYEQYF. The CDR3 DNA reads TGTGCCAGCAGTTCGACCAACAGCTACGAGCAGTACTTC.

This clone was seen once. The genes are TRBV7-2 and TRBJ1-5; D is uncertain. The CDR3 runs to 13 residues. The germline V and J ends were trimmed by 1 base and 4 bases, with 5 bases remaining between them. The germline CDR1 and CDR2 sequences are SGHTA and FQGNSA. CDR3 sequence reads: CASSLGENQPQHF. CDR3 bases: TGTGCCAGCAGCTTAGGTGAGAATCAGCCCCAGCATTTT. Full variable domain (rest looked up from reference TRBV7-2 and TRBJ1-5): GAGVSQSPSNKVTEKGKDVELRCDPISGHTALYWYRQSLGQGLEFLIYFQGNSAPDKSGLPSDRFSAERTGGSVSTLTIQRTQQEDSAVYLCASSLGENQPQHFGDGTRLSIL.

This clone has a count of ten or more. The chain joins TRBV28 to TRBJ1-2, with D uncertain. CDR3 length: 15 residues. Germline values: CDR1 MDHEN, CDR2 SYDVKM. Trimming cost V 1 base and J 3 bases, with 12 bases left between them. CDR3 sequence: CASSLLMGPYYGYTF. CDR3 sequence (DNA): TGTGCCAGCAGTTTATTAATGGGCCCATACTATGGCTACACCTTC.

This rearrangement joins TRBV4-1 to TRBJ1-2, with D maybe TRBD1 (5 bases). CDR3 length: 14 residues. The germline gives CDR1 MGHRA, CDR2 YSYEKL. V lost 1 base and J 6 bases, leaving 12 bases between the germline ends. CDR3: CASSQVAGYNGYTF. CDR3 bases: TGCGCCAGCAGCCAAGTTGCAGGGTATAATGGCTACACCTTC.

This clone was counted a single time. The chain is built from TRBV11-2 and TRBJ1-2; TRBD1 is a possible D gene (6 bases). In germline, CDR1 is SGHAT, CDR2 FQNNGV. The ends were cut back, 7 bases at V and 4 bases at J, with 10 bases in the middle. The CDR3 has 12 residues. The CDR3 DNA sequence: TGTGCCAGCACCAAAGGGGGCTATGGCTACACCTTC. This gives the protein CASTKGGYGYTF.

This sequence joins TRBV7-2 and TRBJ1-1; D remains unclear. In germline, CDR1 is SGHTA, CDR2 FQGNSA. The CDR3 spans 12 residues. Trimming shortened V by 0 bases and J by 4 bases, and 3 bases separated the two germline ends. CDR3 loop: CASSLAATEAFF. The CDR3 nucleotides are TGTGCCAGCAGCTTAGCGGCCACTGAAGCTTTCTTT.

The chain employs TRBV28 and TRBJ1-2; D remains ambiguous. Germline V gene lookup returns CDR1 MDHEN and CDR2 SYDVKM. The CDR3 is 12 residues long. Trimming left V 2 bases short and J 8 bases short, with 9 bases between. CDR3 nucleotide sequence: TGTGCCAGCAGTTTAATTTCCCGGGGCTACACCTTC. Its protein is CASSLISRGYTF.

The V and J genes are TRBV7-2 and TRBJ2-7; D gene ambiguous. V was pared by 1 base and J by 5 bases, with 9 bases between. The CDR3 spans 13 residues. The germline V gene has CDR1 SGHTA and CDR2 FQGNSA. The CDR3 sequence is CASSLGPGNEQYF. CDR3 DNA sequence: TGTGCCAGCAGCTTAGGACCAGGTAACGAGCAGTACTTC.

CDR3 residues: CASSDLRGLEETQYF. The CDR3 DNA sequence: TGTGCCAGCAGTGATTTGCGGGGGTTGGAAGAGACCCAGTACTTC. The rearrangement uses TRBV6-1 and TRBJ2-5, with TRBD2 matching over 7 bases. The CDR3 is made up of 15 amino acids. V lost 3 bases, J lost 3 bases, and 7 bases stayed unmatched. Germline-derived CDR1 and CDR2 are MNHNS and SASEGT.

The table lists this clone with a count of one. This chain links TRBV7-2 with TRBJ1-2; the D is unclear. The CDR3 totals 16 residues. V was cut by 3 bases and J by 1 base, with 15 bases left in between. Germline CDR1 reads SGHTA; CDR2 reads FQGNSA. In nucleotides, the CDR3 is TGTGCCAGCAGCTTTCGTGGGTCTACTATTAACTATGGCTACACCTTC. It encodes CASSFRGSTINYGYTF.

The chain combines TRBV2 with TRBJ1-6, with a tentative D call TRBD1 (6 bases). Between the trimmed V and J ends, which lost 1 base and 3 bases, there was a span of 10 bases. The germline CDR1 and CDR2 sequences are SNHLY and FYNNEI. This CDR3 has 16 residues. CDR3 sequence reads: CASSEGSTGYNSPLHF. The CDR3 nucleotides are TGTGCCAGCAGTGAAGGGTCGACAGGCTATAATTCACCCCTCCACTTT. The full variable domain, rest sourced from reference TRBV2 and TRBJ1-6, is EPEVTQTPSHQVTQMGQEVILRCVPISNHLYFYWYRQILGQKVEFLVSFYNNEISEKSEIFDDQFSVERPDGSNFTLKIRSTKLEDSAMYFCASSEGSTGYNSPLHFGNGTRLTVT.

The chain combines TRBV29-1 with TRBJ1-1, with a tentative D call TRBD1 (5 bases). The germline gives CDR1 SQVTM, CDR2 ANQGSEA. With 6 bases removed from V and 5 bases from J, the gap between germline ends came to 16 bases. The CDR3 extends over 13 amino acids. The CDR3 region has the DNA TGCAGCGTGCTTCCTCCAGGGATAACTGAAGCTTTCTTT. This codes for CSVLPPGITEAFF.

The chain couples TRBV29-1 to TRBJ1-2; the D gene is possibly TRBD1 (5 bases). This CDR3 spans 13 amino acids. The germline CDR1 and CDR2 sequences are SQVTM and ANQGSEA. Trimming removed 7 bases from V and 3 bases from J, with 15 bases in between. The DNA of the CDR3 is TGCAGCGGGCTGGGTGGGGGGTACTATGGCTACACCTTC. It encodes CSGLGGGYYGYTF.

This rearrangement joins TRBV28 to TRBJ1-2, with a weak D call TRBD1 (6 bases). Germline V gives CDR1 MDHEN, CDR2 SYDVKM. V lost 6 bases, J lost 7 bases, and 18 bases lay in between. The CDR3 has 14 residues. The CDR3 coding sequence is TGTGCCAGCAGCCCGGGACAAGCTTGGTCTGGCTACACCTTC. Protein sequence: CASSPGQAWSGYTF.

The chain is built from TRBV5-1 and TRBJ2-1, with a tentative D call TRBD2 (6 bases). From germline, CDR1 is SGHRS and CDR2 YFSETQ. This CDR3 contains 13 residues. Trimming pared 2 bases from V and 5 bases from J, leaving 8 bases between. The CDR3 is CASSFSGDNEQFF. As DNA, the CDR3 is TGCGCCAGCAGCTTTTCGGGGGACAATGAGCAGTTCTTC.

The chain joins TRBV28 to TRBJ1-1; D may be TRBD1 (6 bases). The CDR3 length is 14 residues. CDR1 MDHEN and CDR2 SYDVKM come from the germline V gene. Trimming took 7 bases from V and 0 from J, leaving 12 bases between them. CDR3 sequence (DNA): TGTGCCAGCAAACGCGGGGGGCTGAACACTGAAGCTTTCTTT. This encodes CASKRGGLNTEAFF.

The chain employs TRBV2 and TRBJ1-4, with 7 bases matching TRBD1. CDR1 SNHLY and CDR2 FYNNEI come from the germline V gene. This CDR3 spans 14 amino acids. With V trimmed by 6 bases and J by 4 bases, 5 bases remained unmatched. The CDR3 is CASRYGTVNEKLFF. In DNA, the CDR3 is TGTGCCAGCAGATACGGGACAGTTAATGAAAAACTGTTTTTT.

V gene TRBV9 combines with J gene TRBJ2-5; D unclear. V was clipped by 3 bases and J by 2 bases, with 8 bases between them. In germline, CDR1 is SGDLS, CDR2 YYNGEE. The CDR3 has 13 residues. This CDR3 is CASSGTLQETQYF. The CDR3 nucleotides read TGTGCCAGCAGCGGCACTTTACAAGAGACCCAGTACTTC.

This chain uses TRBV28 with TRBJ2-7; TRBD2 aligns across 7 bases. CDR3 size: 16 residues. V dropped 5 bases and J dropped 5; count of bases not matched to a gene: 15. The V gene's germline CDR1 is MDHEN and CDR2 SYDVKM. CDR3 coding DNA: TGTGCCAGCAGTCCCCCCCGGGGAGGGGAGGGCCACGAGCAGTACTTC. Translated, it gives CASSPPRGGEGHEQYF.

This clone has only one observation. The rearrangement uses TRBV7-2 and TRBJ1-5; a possible D gene is TRBD1 (5 bases). The CDR3 is 15 amino acids. Trimming stripped 1 base from V and 3 bases from J, with 10 bases between. CDR1 is SGHTA, CDR2 FQGNSA, per germline. The CDR3 sequence: CASSLGQTHNQPQHF. The CDR3 bases are TGTGCCAGCAGCTTAGGACAGACCCACAATCAGCCCCAGCATTTT.

J is TRBJ2-1 and V is TRBV28; 8 bases fit TRBD1. The CDR3 consists of 15 residues. V shed 5 bases, J shed 4 bases, and the junction held 7 bases outside the gene matches. Germline-derived CDR1 and CDR2 are MDHEN and SYDVKM. Here the CDR3 DNA reads TGTGCCAGCAGTCCTGGACAGGGACCGTACAATGAGCAGTTCTTC. Encoded protein: CASSPGQGPYNEQFF.

This chain uses TRBV19 with TRBJ1-1; D ambiguous. The CDR3 covers 11 residues. Germline CDR1 is LNHDA and CDR2 is SQIVND (reference sequence). V lost 4 bases, J lost 9 bases, and 9 bases lay in between. CDR3 sequence (DNA): TGTGCCAGTAGTACGCAGACACAAGCTTTCTTT. It codes for CASSTQTQAFF. Based on the CDR3 plus reference TRBV19 and TRBJ1-1, the full variable domain is DGGITQSPKYLFRKEGQNVTLSCEQNLNHDAMYWYRQDPGQGLRLIYYSQIVNDFQKGDIAEGYSVSREKKESFPLTVTSAQKNPTAFYLCASSTQTQAFFGQGTRLTVV.

This clone has a single count. The chain combines TRBV19 with TRBJ1-4, with D unclear. V lost 6 bases and J 5 bases, leaving 13 bases between the germline ends. CDR3 size: 14 residues. Germline CDR1 LNHDA, CDR2 SQIVND (reference sequence). The CDR3: CASSPDTRNEKLFF. DNA for the CDR3: TGTGCCAGTAGCCCCGACACCCGCAATGAAAAACTGTTTTTT.

The rearrangement uses TRBV10-2 and TRBJ2-1; D perhaps matches TRBD2 (6 bases). CDR3 length: 15 residues. In germline, CDR1 is WSHSY, CDR2 SAAADI. Trimming took off 6 bases at V and 3 bases at J, with 15 bases between the two ends. The CDR3 here is CASRDVGGIYNEQFF. The DNA for the CDR3 is TGCGCCAGCAGAGACGTTGGGGGGATCTACAATGAGCAGTTCTTC.

This clone was observed once. The rearrangement joins TRBV6-5 to TRBJ2-2, with 8 bases that match TRBD1. The length of the CDR3 is 15 residues. The trim removed 5 bases at V and 6 bases at J, leaving 8 bases unmatched. Germline CDR1 is MNHEY and CDR2 is SVGAGI. The CDR3 DNA reads TGTGCCAGCAGTCCGTACAGACAGGGGTCCGGGGAGCTGTTTTTT. This translates into CASSPYRQGSGELFF.

This sequence joins TRBV4-2 and TRBJ1-2; 9 bases are shared with TRBD1. Losses at the gene ends were 4 bases for V and 4 bases for J; bases not matched to a gene: 7. The CDR3 extends over 15 amino acids. Germline V gene sequence: CDR1 LGHNA, CDR2 YNFKEQ. In DNA, the CDR3 is TGTGCCAGCAGCCTAGAAACAGGGGGCGGCTATGGCTACACCTTC. It translates to CASSLETGGGYGYTF.

The CDR3 region has the DNA TGTGCCAGCCGCTCCGCAGGGCTGGTCACTGAAGCTTTCTTT. Translated: CASRSAGLVTEAFF. J is TRBJ1-1 and V is TRBV28, with a weak D call TRBD1 (5 bases). The V gene lost 8 bases and the J gene lost 4 bases, with 17 bases spanning the gap. This CDR3 has 14 amino acids. The germline gives CDR1 MDHEN, CDR2 SYDVKM.

The rearrangement joins TRBV19 to TRBJ2-2; 8 bases fit TRBD1. Losses at the gene ends were 5 bases for V and 6 bases for J; bases not matched to a gene: 5. The CDR3 contains 14 residues. Germline values: CDR1 LNHDA, CDR2 SQIVND (reference sequence). CDR3 nucleotide sequence: TGTGCCAGTAGTGTCACCAGGGGGCCCGGGGAGCTGTTTTTT. It is translated as CASSVTRGPGELFF.